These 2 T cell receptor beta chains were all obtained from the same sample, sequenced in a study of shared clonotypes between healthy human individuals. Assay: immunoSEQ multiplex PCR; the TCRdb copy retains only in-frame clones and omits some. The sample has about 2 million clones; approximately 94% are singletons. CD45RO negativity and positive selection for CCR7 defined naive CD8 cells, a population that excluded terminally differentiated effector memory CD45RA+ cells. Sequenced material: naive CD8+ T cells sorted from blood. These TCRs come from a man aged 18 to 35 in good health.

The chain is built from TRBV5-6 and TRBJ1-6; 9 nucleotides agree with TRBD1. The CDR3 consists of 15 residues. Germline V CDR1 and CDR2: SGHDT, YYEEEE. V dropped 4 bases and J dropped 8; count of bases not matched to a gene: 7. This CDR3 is CASSIGQGRYSPLHF. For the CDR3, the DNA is TGTGCCAGCAGCATCGGACAGGGGCGGTATTCACCCCTCCACTTT.

The DNA of the CDR3 is TGTGCCAGCCCGGCAGGGGTTCAGAACTATGGCTACACCTTC. It codes for CASPAGVQNYGYTF. V gene TRBV2 combines with J gene TRBJ1-2; tentatively, D is TRBD1 (6 bases). Germline V CDR1 and CDR2: SNHLY, FYNNEI. This CDR3 contains 14 residues. The V end lost 8 bases, the J end lost 2 bases, and 15 bases lay between the germline ends.